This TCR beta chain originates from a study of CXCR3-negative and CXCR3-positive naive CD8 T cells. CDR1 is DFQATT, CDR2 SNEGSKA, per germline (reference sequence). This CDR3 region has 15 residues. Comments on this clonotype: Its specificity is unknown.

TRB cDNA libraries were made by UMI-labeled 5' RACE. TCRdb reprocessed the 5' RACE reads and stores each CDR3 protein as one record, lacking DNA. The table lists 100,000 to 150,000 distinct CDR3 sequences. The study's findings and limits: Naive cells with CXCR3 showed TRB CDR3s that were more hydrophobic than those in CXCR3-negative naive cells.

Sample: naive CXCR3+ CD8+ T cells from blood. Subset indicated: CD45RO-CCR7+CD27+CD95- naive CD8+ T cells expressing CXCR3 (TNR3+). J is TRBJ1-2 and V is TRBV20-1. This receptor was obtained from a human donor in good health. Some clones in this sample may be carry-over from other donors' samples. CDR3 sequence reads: CSARDLVGGEYGYTF.